The entry below gives a single T cell receptor (beta chain) sequence along with its context. There are a few counts of this clone. Its binding antigen is unknown. Base-call qualities are not available, and no considerably larger clone is one nucleotide away. Based on the germline V gene, the CDR1 and CDR2 sequences are MGHDK and SYGVNS. The CDR3 contains 16 residues, cysteine and phenylalanine counted. The only DNA kept is the CDR3, 48 bases in frame from the first base. At the junction V is shortened by 2 bases and J by 4 bases, with 17 bases in between. The sample is drawn from a study of beta chain features in type 1 diabetes (dated by TCRdb to about 2018). Regarding the complete study: Patients and healthy donors did not differ in mean age, gender distribution, total cell number or subset yield. A total of roughly 99,000,000 sorted cells were examined across all samples, and the number of cells per subset was strongly correlated with RNA yield. The study compared the TCRB repertoires of sorted circulating CD4+ T cell subsets in recently diagnosed type 1 diabetes patients with those in matched healthy donors. Whereas all 30 or so donors provided naive and central memory subsets, regulatory and stem cell-like memory subsets were isolated from just 8 patients and roughly eight healthy donors.

What the authors observed across the whole study: Because the HLA sub-analyses included only small numbers of individuals, any influence of HLA type on TCRB rearrangement was left unresolved. In all four CD4+ subsets, TCRB CDR3 length was moderately but significantly shorter in type 1 diabetes patients. Because cDNA was sequenced instead of genomic DNA, activated cells with high expression could be over-represented, although the groups did not differ in activation or CD3 levels. The naive, central memory and regulatory TCRB repertoires appeared to resemble one another more closely among patients than among healthy donors. At VDJ recombination sites, patients with type 1 diabetes made fewer insertions and deleted more nucleotides, a pattern implying thymic rearrangement abnormalities. Shorter templates might be favored by PCR, yet because patient and control samples were amplified and corrected together, any such skew would affect both groups equally.

A single peripheral blood draw of roughly 0.11 L on average was collected from each donor into heparinised tubes. A BD FACSAria II and a panel including CD45RO, CCR7, CD25, CD127, CD95 and CD27 were used to sort naive, central memory, regulatory and stem cell-like memory CD4+ T cells. All sorted populations exceeded 95% purity. PBMCs were isolated right away by Lymphoprep density gradient centrifugation and were stained directly, without culture. Samples were stained and sorted in pairs, with one healthy donor and one patient per experiment, so that batch effects were minimized. All of the isolated RNA was reverse transcribed with the High Capacity cDNA Reverse Transcription Kit, so expressed TCRB transcripts were sequenced. Deep immunoSEQ sequencing was applied to naive, central memory and regulatory T cell samples, giving an average of about 3.57 million total reads per sample. Sorted cells were lysed in RLT buffer and RNA was extracted with DNase-treated RNeasy Micro or Mini kits, depending on cell number. To prevent cross-contamination, each cell subset was processed individually, whereas patient and healthy donor samples were processed jointly. Using the immunoSEQ multiplex PCR, TCRB sequences were amplified from cDNA into 87-bp fragments spanning the CDR3 region. Sequencing of the amplicons was done on the Illumina HiSeq platform. As for how the authors treated the data: PCR bias was corrected computationally using synthetic template baselines, and reads within Hamming distance 2 were collapsed, with unmergeable singletons discarded. Reads were aligned against IMGT so that V, D and J genes, CDR3 length and insertions or deletions at six rearrangement sites could be assigned. Within each subset, clonotype counts were normalized to the number of sorted cells before true diversity and Gini coefficients were calculated with the tcR R package. Repertoire sharing was quantified using the overlap coefficient calculated on TCRB nucleotide sequences. Out-of-frame TCRB sequences from naive cells were analyzed to stand in for the pre-selection repertoire. Sourced from immuneACCESS, this table was stored by TCRdb with only in-frame sequences that have V and J called. A share of the clones is absent; for the studies checked, an unresolved V gene accounts for under half, and the remainder has no known explanation. The V and J calls and clone size come from that table; D and trimming were worked out from the DNA. The table for this sample lists roughly 240,000 clones; 13% to 15% of them were counted only once. Around 0.03% of the sample is held by the ten biggest clonotypes.

The sample was naive CD4+ T cells from blood. The cell subset or site label on this specimen signifies: true naive CD4+ T cells. The V gene is TRBV25-1 and the J gene is TRBJ2-5, with TRBD1 tentatively as D gene (5 bases match). This sequence was found in a woman between 40 and 50 years old in good health. Read as DNA, the sequence is TGTGCCAGCAGTGAAGGTGCCAGGGCTATAGGAGAGACCCAGTACTTC. The translation is CASSEGARAIGETQYF.